This T cell receptor beta chain was captured in a study of blood T cell repertoires in COVID-19. Looking at the study overall: Sites in the United States, Italy and Spain provided acute and convalescent COVID-19 samples. T cells, B-cell-depleted T cells, or PBMCs supplied cDNA or gDNA.

Some clones are missing from TCRdb's copy, which holds only in-frame ones; the method was immunoSEQ multiplex PCR. The table has around 30,000 clones, roughly nine tenths seen once; the top ten hold around a tenth. This CDR3 contains 15 residues. The germline V gene encodes CDR1 MDHEN and CDR2 SYDVKM. J gave up 0 bases and V 7 bases, and 5 bases lay outside the gene matches. The chain is built from TRBV28 and TRBJ2-1, with 8 bases that match TRBD2. This TCR was sampled from a human donor in a cohort sampled during active COVID-19. Sequenced material: peripheral blood. In DNA form, the CDR3 reads TGTGCCAGCAACACACGGGGGGGCTCCTACAATGAGCAGTTCTTC. It specifies CASNTRGGSYNEQFF.